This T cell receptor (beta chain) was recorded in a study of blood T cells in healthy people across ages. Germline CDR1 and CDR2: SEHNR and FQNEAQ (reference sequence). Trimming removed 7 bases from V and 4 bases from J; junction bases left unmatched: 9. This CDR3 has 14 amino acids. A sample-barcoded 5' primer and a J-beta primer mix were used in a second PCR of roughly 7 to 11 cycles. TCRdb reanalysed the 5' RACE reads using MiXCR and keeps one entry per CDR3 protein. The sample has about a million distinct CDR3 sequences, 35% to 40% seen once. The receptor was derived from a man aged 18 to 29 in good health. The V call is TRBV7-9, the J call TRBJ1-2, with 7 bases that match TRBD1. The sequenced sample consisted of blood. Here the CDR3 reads CASKATGTAYGYTF. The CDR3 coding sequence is TGTGCCAGCAAGGCGACCGGGACAGCCTATGGCTACACCTTC. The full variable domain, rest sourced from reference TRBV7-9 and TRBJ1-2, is DTGVSQNPRHKITKRGQNVTFRCDPISEHNRLYWYRQTLGQGPEFLTYFQNEAQLEKSRLLSDRFSAERPKGSFSTLEIQRTEQGDSAMYLCASKATGTAYGYTFGSGTRLTVV.